These 9 T cell receptor beta chains share one sample of origin, sequenced in a study of early stage breast cancer tumors. Profiling relied on immunoSEQ multiplex PCR, and the TCRdb table lists in-frame clones only, not all of them. The sample has about 8,000 clones, approximately 60% seen once. The specimen was breast tumor tissue. The receptor set was obtained from a person aged 70 to 85 with breast cancer.

This CDR3 is CASSIGDRGRTGELFF. The CDR3 DNA reads TGTGCCAGCAGCATTGGGGACAGGGGGCGCACCGGGGAGCTGTTTTTT. This rearrangement joins TRBV21-1 to TRBJ2-2; the D call TRBD1 from the table was never checked on the DNA. TRBV21-1 is shown as a pseudogene. This CDR3 region has 16 residues.

The chain joins TRBV9 to TRBJ1-4, with D possibly being TRBD1 (5 bases). V lost 4 bases and J lost 4, with 14 bases in between. This CDR3 is built from 15 residues. From germline, CDR1 is SGDLS and CDR2 YYNGEE. The CDR3: CASSRYRYNNEKLFF. The CDR3 bases are TGTGCCAGCAGCCGGTACAGGTATAATAATGAAAAACTGTTTTTT.

This clone has a handful of counts. This chain connects TRBV7-6 to TRBJ2-1; the match to TRBD2 covers 13 bases. Trimming removed 5 bases from V and 4 bases from J; junction bases left unmatched: 5. The CDR3 is made up of 16 amino acids. From germline, CDR1 is SGHVS and CDR2 FNYEAQ. Here the CDR3 reads CASSELAGGIYNEQFF. CDR3 coding DNA: TGTGCCAGCAGCGAACTAGCGGGGGGGATATACAATGAGCAGTTCTTC.

The chain joins TRBV7-2 to TRBJ1-1, with D possibly matching TRBD1 (5 bases). The CDR3 is 13 residues long. Looked up from germline, CDR1 is SGHTA and CDR2 is FQGNSA. The V and J ends lost 6 bases and 1 base respectively, with 9 bases between them. The CDR3 sequence: CASRIGQNTEAFF. For the CDR3, the DNA is TGTGCCAGCAGGATAGGACAGAACACTGAAGCTTTCTTT.

This clone is classed as medium-sized. The rearrangement links TRBV5-5 to TRBJ2-7; 10 bases are a match to TRBD1. The CDR3 spans 15 residues. Germline assignment: CDR1 SGHKS and CDR2 YYEKEE (reference sequence). V lost 5 bases and J lost 6; bases outside the gene matches: 11. CDR3 nucleotides: TGTGCCAGCAGGTTTACCGGGACAGGGGTATCCGAGCAGTACTTC. It translates to CASRFTGTGVSEQYF.

This clone appeared once. The chain carries TRBV29-1 and TRBJ2-3; 7 nucleotides line up with TRBD2. J lost 2 bases, V lost 4 bases, and 6 bases had no gene match. The CDR3 extends over 14 amino acids. Germline V gene lookup returns CDR1 SQVTM and CDR2 ANQGSEA. CDR3 nucleotides: TGCAGCGTTGGTTCTAGCGGTTCCACAGATACGCAGTATTTT. Protein sequence: CSVGSSGSTDTQYF.

The CDR3 protein is CAWEEGKYNEQFF. CDR3 coding DNA: TGTGCCTGGGAGGAGGGCAAGTACAATGAGCAGTTCTTC. The chain recombines TRBV30 with TRBJ2-1; D is possibly TRBD2 (6 bases). Trimming cost V 5 bases and J 4 bases, with 12 bases left between them. Per the germline V gene, CDR1 is GTSNPN and CDR2 is SVGIG (reference sequence). The CDR3 totals 13 residues.

The chain has TRBV6-1 and TRBJ1-3; 11 nucleotides agree with TRBD1. CDR1 and CDR2 (germline): MNHNS, SASEGT. The junction had 4 bases not matched to a gene; V was cut back by 1 base and J by 8 bases. CDR3 length equals 15 residues. The CDR3 protein is CASSEGTGGADTIYF. The CDR3 bases are TGTGCCAGCAGTGAAGGGACAGGGGGCGCGGACACCATATATTTT.

This clone is termed medium-sized. The J gene is TRBJ1-2, the V gene TRBV27, with 8 bases matching TRBD1. In germline, CDR1 is MNHEY, CDR2 SMNVEV (reference sequence). This CDR3 contains 14 residues. V lost 8 bases, J lost 2 bases, and 7 bases stayed unmatched. The CDR3 DNA is TGTGCCAGCTCGACACAGGGGGGCAACTATGGCTACACCTTC. Translation gives CASSTQGGNYGYTF.